Listed here are 25 T cell receptor beta chains from one sample, sequenced in a study of T cell responses to AZD1222 COVID-19 vaccine. Sequencing used immunoSEQ multiplex PCR; TCRdb keeps in-frame clones, though not all of them. The table includes 85,000 to 130,000 clones, about nine tenths detected once. The sample consisted of peripheral blood, taken 28 days after the second dose of the MenACWY control vaccine. The receptors here all came from an adult who received the MenACWY meningococcal vaccine as a control.

The rearrangement joins TRBV24-1 to TRBJ1-1; D is perhaps TRBD1 (6 bases). CDR1 and CDR2 (germline): KGHDR, SFDVKD. The CDR3 runs to 11 residues. The germline V and J ends were trimmed by 8 bases and 7 bases, with 10 bases remaining between them. The CDR3 spells CATIGGGEAFF. The DNA for the CDR3 is TGTGCCACCATAGGAGGGGGTGAAGCTTTCTTT.

This chain links TRBV19 with TRBJ1-2; 7 bases agree with TRBD1. Looked up from germline, CDR1 is LNHDA and CDR2 is SQIVND (reference sequence). The CDR3 is 14 residues long. Losses at the gene ends were 5 bases for V and 6 bases for J; bases not matched to a gene: 9. Here the CDR3 reads CASSPRDSRNGYTF. CDR3 nucleotide sequence: TGTGCCAGTAGTCCCCGGGACAGCCGGAATGGCTACACCTTC.

The chain links TRBV7-9 to TRBJ1-3; TRBD1 agrees at 11 bases. In germline, CDR1 is SEHNR, CDR2 FQNEAQ (reference sequence). This CDR3 is built from 19 residues. V trimming: 1 base; J trimming: 4 bases; junction bases outside the gene matches: 12. The CDR3 sequence is CASSLDGQGALRLGNTIYF. The CDR3 DNA reads TGTGCCAGCAGCTTAGACGGACAGGGGGCGTTAAGGCTCGGAAACACCATATATTTT. The full variable domain, its missing parts supplied by reference TRBV7-9 and TRBJ1-3, is DTGVSQNPRHKITKRGQNVTFRCDPISEHNRLYWYRQTLGQGPEFLTYFQNEAQLEKSRLLSDRFSAERPKGSFSTLEIQRTEQGDSAMYLCASSLDGQGALRLGNTIYFGEGSWLTVV.

This clone came up once. CDR3 protein: CAIKDSRANTEAFF. CDR3 nucleotides: TGTGCCATCAAGGACAGTCGGGCGAACACTGAAGCTTTCTTT. The gene calls are TRBV10-3 and TRBJ1-1, with D possibly matching TRBD1 (6 bases). CDR3 length: 14 amino acids. Germline V gene sequence: CDR1 ENHRY, CDR2 SYGVKD. The V end was cut by 7 bases, the J end by 1 base, with 13 bases between.

This chain uses TRBV27 with TRBJ2-1, with a tentative D call TRBD2 (5 bases). This CDR3 is built from 16 residues. V lost 11 bases, J lost 0 bases, and 20 bases lay in between. Per the germline V gene, CDR1 is MNHEY and CDR2 is SMNVEV (reference sequence). The CDR3 DNA sequence: TGTGCCGTCAGCAATCTCGTTGGGAGCTCCTACAATGAGCAGTTCTTC. Protein product: CAVSNLVGSSYNEQFF.

The V and J genes are TRBV2 and TRBJ1-1; a possible D gene is TRBD1 (6 bases). The CDR3 sequence is 16 residues long. CDR1 is SNHLY, CDR2 FYNNEI, per germline. V was pared by 7 bases and J by 1 base, with 19 bases between. The CDR3 DNA sequence: TGTGCCAGCACTGTCTTGTGGGGGGCTAGGAACACTGAAGCTTTCTTT. Translation gives CASTVLWGARNTEAFF. Full variable domain (missing parts from reference TRBV2 and TRBJ1-1): EPEVTQTPSHQVTQMGQEVILRCVPISNHLYFYWYRQILGQKVEFLVSFYNNEISEKSEIFDDQFSVERPDGSNFTLKIRSTKLEDSAMYFCASTVLWGARNTEAFFGQGTRLTVV.

V and J are TRBV5-8 and TRBJ2-7, with D tentatively TRBD1 (6 bases). The CDR3 runs 14 residues. Trimming cost V 6 bases and J 2 bases, with 15 bases left between them. Germline V gene sequence: CDR1 SGHTS, CDR2 YDEGEE. For the CDR3, the DNA is TGTGCCAGCAAAGGTCAGGGGACGGCCTACGAGCAGTACTTC. Protein: CASKGQGTAYEQYF.

The chain couples TRBV5-4 to TRBJ1-1; no clear D. The CDR3 totals 13 residues. In germline, CDR1 is SGHNT, CDR2 YYREEE (reference sequence). V lost 4 bases, J lost 1 base, and 8 bases lay in between. The DNA of the CDR3 is TGTGCCAGCAGCACCGACGGGAACACTGAAGCTTTCTTT. Its protein product is CASSTDGNTEAFF.

The chain is built from TRBV7-9 and TRBJ1-3, with D perhaps TRBD1 (6 bases). This CDR3 has 15 amino acids. V was pared by 1 base and J by 4 bases, with 11 bases between. Germline V gives CDR1 SEHNR, CDR2 FQNEAQ (reference sequence). The chain's CDR3 is CASSLDGQKGNTIYF. The CDR3 coding sequence is TGTGCCAGCAGCTTAGACGGACAGAAGGGAAACACCATATATTTT.

The chain uses TRBV28 and TRBJ1-2; no firm D call. The CDR3 runs to 12 residues. The germline CDR1 and CDR2 sequences are MDHEN and SYDVKM. V lost 2 bases and J 5 bases, leaving 6 bases between the germline ends. CDR3 bases: TGTGCCAGCAGTTTACGGGCATATGGCTACACCTTC. Protein: CASSLRAYGYTF.

CDR3 sequence (DNA): TGTGCCAGTAGGGAAGGGACGGTGGAAAAACTGTTTTTT. Translating gives CASREGTVEKLFF. The chain couples TRBV19 to TRBJ1-4; a possible D gene is TRBD1 (5 bases). V lost 6 bases and J lost 8, with 13 bases in between. In germline, CDR1 is LNHDA, CDR2 SQIVND (reference sequence). There are 13 residues in the CDR3. The full variable domain, with the rest looked up from reference TRBV19 and TRBJ1-4, is DGGITQSPKYLFRKEGQNVTLSCEQNLNHDAMYWYRQDPGQGLRLIYYSQIVNDFQKGDIAEGYSVSREKKESFPLTVTSAQKNPTAFYLCASREGTVEKLFFGSGTQLSVL.

CDR3 protein: CASSQEYRGFTGELFF. As DNA, the CDR3 is TGCGCCAGCAGCCAAGAATACAGGGGTTTCACCGGGGAGCTGTTTTTT. The rearrangement links TRBV4-3 to TRBJ2-2; TRBD1 matches at 7 bases. Germline values: CDR1 LGHNA, CDR2 YSLEER. This CDR3 has 16 amino acids. V lost 0 bases to trimming and J lost 4 bases; unmatched junction nucleotides: 5.

The chain has TRBV24-1 and TRBJ2-5; no clear D. The length of the CDR3 is 13 residues. CDR1 is KGHDR, CDR2 SFDVKD, per germline. V was clipped by 0 bases and J by 5 bases, with 6 bases between them. The CDR3 coding sequence is TGTGCCACCAGTGATTTGGGCCGGGAGACCCAGTACTTC. Its protein is CATSDLGRETQYF.

The gene calls are TRBV7-2 and TRBJ2-7; the match to TRBD1 covers 10 bases. The CDR3 runs 14 residues. After removal of 4 bases from V and 6 bases from J, the junction contained 6 bases not matched to a gene. The V gene's germline CDR1 is SGHTA and CDR2 FQGNSA. The CDR3: CASSWDRGSTEQYF. The DNA for the CDR3 is TGTGCCAGCAGCTGGGACAGGGGATCTACCGAGCAGTACTTC.

The chain combines TRBV3-1 (or the pseudogene TRBV3-2) with TRBJ1-2; D remains ambiguous. This CDR3 region has 17 residues. The V and J ends lost 2 bases and 3 bases respectively, with 19 bases between them. Germline CDR1 is LGHDT and CDR2 is YNNKEL (reference sequence). The DNA for the CDR3 is TGTGCCAGCAGCCAACGTTTCTGGGCCACGGGTGACTATGGCTACACCTTC. Its protein is CASSQRFWATGDYGYTF.

This clone occurred once. This chain uses TRBV7-9 with TRBJ1-2; tentatively, D is TRBD1 (6 bases). This CDR3 contains 15 residues. Germline V lookup: CDR1 SEHNR, CDR2 FQNEAQ (reference sequence). Trimming left V 5 bases short and J 4 bases short, with 17 bases between. The CDR3 here is CASSRDRTERYGYTF. The CDR3 bases are TGTGCCAGCAGCCGAGACAGGACGGAGCGCTATGGCTACACCTTC.

The genes are TRBV10-2 and TRBJ1-6; TRBD1 aligns across 7 bases. The CDR3 is made up of 13 amino acids. V gave up 7 bases and J gave up 8 bases; unmatched junction bases: 5. Germline V gene data show CDR1 as WSHSY and CDR2 as SAAADI. The CDR3 reads CASKNQGDSPLHF. DNA for the CDR3: TGCGCCAGCAAGAATCAGGGGGATTCACCCCTCCACTTT.

This clone was counted a few times. This chain connects TRBV5-1 to TRBJ2-1, with no clear D. The V end was cut by 4 bases, the J end by 5 bases, with 10 bases between. Per germline, CDR1 SGHRS and CDR2 YFSETQ. CDR3 length: 13 residues. The CDR3, as DNA: TGCGCCAGCAGCCCCCCCTTGGACAATGAGCAGTTCTTC. Residues: CASSPPLDNEQFF. The full variable domain, its missing parts supplied by reference TRBV5-1 and TRBJ2-1, is KAGVTQTPRYLIKTRGQQVTLSCSPISGHRSVSWYQQTPGQGLQFLFEYFSETQRNKGNFPGRFSGRQFSNSRSEMNVSTLELGDSALYLCASSPPLDNEQFFGPGTRLTVL.

The V gene is TRBV6-5, the J gene TRBJ2-5; D call uncertain. Trimming pared 7 bases from V and 7 bases from J, leaving 19 bases between. The CDR3 is 14 residues long. Germline assignment: CDR1 MNHEY and CDR2 SVGAGI. CDR3 nucleotides: TGTGCCAGCACTCGGTCAGCCTCCATTGGGACCCAGTACTTC. Translating gives CASTRSASIGTQYF.

This clone was seen once. The V call is TRBV5-4, the J call TRBJ1-2; the D gene is possibly TRBD1 (5 bases). The CDR3 is 12 residues long. V shed 6 bases and J shed 9 bases, with 15 bases lying between them. The germline V gene encodes CDR1 SGHNT and CDR2 YYREEE (reference sequence). As DNA, the CDR3 is TGTGCCAGCAACCCCCCAGGGCGGAGCTACACCTTC. It encodes CASNPPGRSYTF.

This clone was recorded only once. This sequence joins TRBV15 and TRBJ2-3, with D unclear. The ends were cut back, 0 bases at V and 3 bases at J, with 7 bases in the middle. Germline V gene lookup returns CDR1 LNHNV and CDR2 YYDKDF (reference sequence). CDR3 size: 14 residues. The CDR3 DNA reads as TGTGCCACCAGCAGAGATAGGCAGACAGATACGCAGTATTTT. Translation: CATSRDRQTDTQYF. Full variable domain (outside the CDR3, taken from reference TRBV15 and TRBJ2-3): DAMVIQNPRYQVTQFGKPVTLSCSQTLNHNVMYWYQQKSSQAPKLLFHYYDKDFNNEADTPDNFQSRRPNTSFCFLDIRSPGLGDTAMYLCATSRDRQTDTQYFGPGTRLTVL.

This clone has just a few counts. The chain combines TRBV12-5 with TRBJ2-5, with TRBD1 matching 10 bases. This CDR3 comprises 14 residues. The ends lost 5 bases at V and 5 bases at J; junction bases unmatched: 5. Germline V gene data show CDR1 as LGHNT and CDR2 as FRNRAP. The CDR3 bases are TGTGCTAGTGGTAGGGGACAGGGGTTGGAGACCCAGTACTTC. Translation: CASGRGQGLETQYF.

Concerning this clone: This sample includes further DNA sequences coding for the same CDR3. The V call is TRBV28, the J call TRBJ2-5; TRBD1 agrees at 8 bases. Unmatched junction bases numbered 11, after V lost 4 bases and J lost 4 bases. CDR3 length: 16 amino acids. The germline V gene has CDR1 MDHEN and CDR2 SYDVKM. The CDR3 is CASSSPDRGGGETQYF. In nucleotides, the CDR3 is TGTGCCAGCAGTTCGCCAGACAGGGGAGGTGGAGAGACCCAGTACTTC. The whole variable domain, remainder taken from reference TRBV28 and TRBJ2-5, is DVKVTQSSRYLVKRTGEKVFLECVQDMDHENMFWYRQDPGLGLRLIYFSYDVKMKEKGDIPEGYSVSREKKERFSLILESASTNQTSMYLCASSSPDRGGGETQYFGPGTRLLVL.

The chain combines TRBV5-5 with TRBJ1-2; D remains ambiguous. V lost 6 bases and J 4 bases, leaving 19 bases between the germline ends. Looked up from germline, CDR1 is SGHKS and CDR2 is YYEKEE (reference sequence). CDR3 length: 15 amino acids. The CDR3 here is CASTLSLQFLYGYTF. CDR3 coding DNA: TGTGCCAGCACCCTTTCCCTACAGTTCCTCTATGGCTACACCTTC.

The chain carries TRBV7-8 and TRBJ1-2, with TRBD1 identical over 8 bases. V shed 4 bases, J shed 5 bases, and the junction held 3 bases outside the gene matches. Germline CDR1 SGHVS, CDR2 FQNEAQ. The CDR3 is 13 amino acids. CDR3 nucleotide sequence: TGTGCCAGCAGCTCGGACAGGGTTTATGGCTACACCTTC. Amino acid sequence: CASSSDRVYGYTF.